The 28 T cell receptor beta chains below were found in one sample sequenced in a study of cytomegalovirus exposure and HLA in healthy donors. PCR amplification relied on 60 Vbeta primers (plus 13 Jbeta primers). Assay: immunoSEQ multiplex PCR; the TCRdb copy retains only in-frame clones and omits some. The profile shows about 120,000 clones, roughly 69% of them singletons. Source material: PBMCs. These TCRs come from a woman between 35 and 50 years old in good health and CMV-seropositive.

This clone was seen only a few times. The chain links TRBV7-6 to TRBJ2-7; 16 nucleotides match TRBD2. This CDR3 comprises 17 residues. The V and J ends lost 3 bases and 4 bases, in that order; junction bases with no gene match: 6. Germline V CDR1 and CDR2: SGHVS, FNYEAQ. CDR3 protein: CASSLGTSGRAIYEQYF. The DNA for the CDR3 is TGTGCCAGCAGCTTGGGGACTAGCGGGAGGGCCATATACGAGCAGTACTTC.

The chain uses TRBV4-2 and TRBJ1-1, with 8 bases aligning to TRBD1. The germline V gene has CDR1 LGHNA and CDR2 YNFKEQ. This CDR3 contains 15 residues. The J segment lost 11 bases and the V segment lost 1 base, leaving 12 bases of the junction unmatched. In DNA, the CDR3 is TGTGCCAGCAGCCAAGGGGGGCTGACAGGGGAGCGGGCTTTCTTT. Its protein is CASSQGGLTGERAFF.

This chain links TRBV6-6 with TRBJ1-2; a weak D match, TRBD1 (6 bases). The CDR3 totals 13 residues. V lost 5 bases and J lost 4, with 11 bases in between. Germline-derived CDR1 and CDR2 are MNHNY and SVGAGI (reference sequence). CDR3 in amino acids: CASSRLRGYGYTF. The DNA of the CDR3 is TGTGCCAGCAGTAGGCTCAGGGGCTATGGCTACACCTTC.

V gene TRBV29-1 combines with J gene TRBJ2-1; no reliable D call. V lost 6 bases and J 2 bases, leaving 17 bases between the germline ends. Germline assignment: CDR1 SQVTM and CDR2 ANQGSEA. The CDR3 covers 15 residues. The CDR3 here is CSVEVVQTAYNEQFF. Written as DNA, the CDR3 is TGCAGCGTCGAGGTCGTTCAGACGGCCTACAATGAGCAGTTCTTC.

This chain connects TRBV4-3 to TRBJ2-1; the match to TRBD2 covers 13 bases. This CDR3 region has 17 residues. Germline CDR1 reads LGHNA; CDR2 reads YSLEER. The junction had 7 bases not matched to a gene; V was cut back by 1 base and J by 7 bases. The CDR3 DNA follows: TGCGCCAGCAGCCAAGCTGACGGACTAGCGGGAGTTAATGAGCAGTTCTTC. This codes for CASSQADGLAGVNEQFF.

The chain is built from TRBV6-5 and TRBJ2-3, with D tentatively TRBD2 (5 bases). The germline V and J ends were trimmed by 7 bases and 5 bases, with 10 bases remaining between them. The germline V gene encodes CDR1 MNHEY and CDR2 SVGAGI. CDR3 length: 12 residues. The CDR3: CASMGSEDTQYF. As DNA, the CDR3 is TGTGCCAGCATGGGGAGTGAAGATACGCAGTATTTT.

DNA of the CDR3: TGTGCCAGTACCCACCCGAGTCCCTCCTACGAGCAGTACTTC. The encoded protein is CASTHPSPSYEQYF. The V gene is TRBV19, the J gene TRBJ2-7; D ambiguous. The V end was cut by 7 bases, the J end by 0 bases, with 13 bases between. Germline V gene lookup returns CDR1 LNHDA and CDR2 SQIVND (reference sequence). The CDR3 is 14 residues long.

The rearrangement joins TRBV9 to TRBJ2-7; TRBD2 aligns across 11 bases. Germline V gene lookup returns CDR1 SGDLS and CDR2 YYNGEE. This CDR3 is 15 amino acids long. J gave up 3 bases and V 5 bases, and 7 bases lay outside the gene matches. CDR3 coding DNA: TGTGCCAGCAGTCCAACCGGGACTAGCGGCTACGAGCAGTACTTC. Its protein is CASSPTGTSGYEQYF.

CDR3 DNA sequence: TGTGCCAGCAGCTTAGACTCGACAGCCAGCTCCTACAATGAGCAGTTCTTC. Its translation: CASSLDSTASSYNEQFF. The rearrangement links TRBV11-3 to TRBJ2-1; tentatively, D is TRBD1 (5 bases). This CDR3 comprises 17 residues. V was pared by 0 bases and J by 0 bases, with 12 bases between. Germline V gene lookup returns CDR1 SGHNT and CDR2 YENEEA.

The chain links TRBV4-2 to TRBJ2-7, with D tentatively TRBD2 (7 bases). The CDR3 spans 17 residues. Trimming stripped 4 bases from V and 0 bases from J, with 19 bases between. The germline gives CDR1 LGHNA, CDR2 YNFKEQ. Written as DNA, the CDR3 is TGTGCCAGCAGCCCCGAGGGCGGGGGCCGTTACTCCTACGAGCAGTACTTC. It encodes CASSPEGGGRYSYEQYF.

This chain links TRBV27 with TRBJ2-7; no definite D call. CDR3 length: 15 residues. The ends were cut back, 5 bases at V and 0 bases at J, with 14 bases in the middle. Per the germline V gene, CDR1 is MNHEY and CDR2 is SMNVEV (reference sequence). The CDR3 sequence: CASSDRLRSSYEQYF. As DNA, the CDR3 is TGTGCCAGCAGTGATCGACTCCGTAGCTCCTACGAGCAGTACTTC.

The chain combines TRBV6-5 with TRBJ1-5; D is possibly TRBD1 (6 bases). This CDR3 has 15 residues. V lost 2 bases and J 0 bases, leaving 8 bases between the germline ends. Germline V gene sequence: CDR1 MNHEY, CDR2 SVGAGI. As DNA, the CDR3 is TGTGCCAGCAGTTACAGACAGGCTAGCAATCAGCCCCAGCATTTT. It is translated as CASSYRQASNQPQHF.

V and J are TRBV5-8 and TRBJ2-1, with TRBD2 matching over 9 bases. Trimming took 0 bases from V and 7 from J; bases not matched to a gene: 11. This CDR3 contains 17 residues. Germline loops: CDR1 SGHTS, CDR2 YDEGEE. This chain's CDR3 is CASSLASAGGPGNEQFF. Written as DNA, the CDR3 is TGTGCCAGCAGCTTGGCTTCTGCGGGAGGGCCGGGTAATGAGCAGTTCTTC.

This clone turned up a few times. J is TRBJ1-2 and V is TRBV4-1; tentative D call: TRBD1 (6 bases). Germline V gene data show CDR1 as MGHRA and CDR2 as YSYEKL. This CDR3 region has 17 residues. V was trimmed by 0 bases and J by 5 bases, leaving 19 bases between them. CDR3 sequence (DNA): TGCGCCAGCAGCCAAGACCCGGCTTTCAGGGGAAGGTATGGCTACACCTTC. Amino acids: CASSQDPAFRGRYGYTF.

V and J are TRBV9 and TRBJ2-1; a possible D gene is TRBD2 (5 bases). The CDR3 totals 16 residues. Between the trimmed V and J ends, which lost 0 bases and 2 bases, there was a span of 12 bases. Germline CDR1 and CDR2: SGDLS and YYNGEE. CDR3 region: CASSVDAVGTYNEQFF. As DNA, the CDR3 is TGTGCCAGCAGCGTAGATGCGGTCGGGACCTACAATGAGCAGTTCTTC.

In its sample, this clone was seen once. As DNA, the CDR3 is TGTGCCAGTAGTCCATGGACAGGAGCGGGCTATGGCTACACCTTC. This sequence encodes CASSPWTGAGYGYTF. The rearrangement uses TRBV19 and TRBJ1-2; TRBD1 aligns across 7 bases. V was clipped by 5 bases and J by 4 bases; unmatched bases: 10. From germline, CDR1 is LNHDA and CDR2 SQIVND (reference sequence). CDR3 length equals 15 residues. The whole variable domain, filled in from reference TRBV19 and TRBJ1-2, reads DGGITQSPKYLFRKEGQNVTLSCEQNLNHDAMYWYRQDPGQGLRLIYYSQIVNDFQKGDIAEGYSVSREKKESFPLTVTSAQKNPTAFYLCASSPWTGAGYGYTFGSGTRLTVV.

J is TRBJ2-7 and V is TRBV5-1, with TRBD1 identical over 8 bases. Trimming at V came to 1 base and at J to 4 bases, leaving 7 bases not matched to a gene. Germline V gene data show CDR1 as SGHRS and CDR2 as YFSETQ. The CDR3 has 15 residues. The CDR3, as DNA: TGCGCCAGCAGCTTGACCGGACAGGGCCTTTACGAGCAGTACTTC. It specifies CASSLTGQGLYEQYF.

V and J are TRBV2 and TRBJ1-5; 10 bases agree with TRBD1. Looked up from germline, CDR1 is SNHLY and CDR2 is FYNNEI. With 6 bases clipped from V and 3 bases from J, the junction kept 11 bases outside the gene matches. This CDR3 has 17 amino acids. CDR3 sequence reads: CASRGSGQGLYNQPQHF. CDR3 coding DNA: TGTGCCAGCAGGGGTTCGGGACAGGGGTTGTACAATCAGCCCCAGCATTTT.

In the case of this clone: A read error may account for a junction end that differs from germline. The CDR3 nucleotides are TGTGCCAGCAGTCTTGGACTAGACTACTACGGGCAGTACTTC. Translating gives CASSLGLDYYGQYF. The J gene is TRBJ2-7, the V gene TRBV28; 7 bases are a match to TRBD2. The V gene's germline CDR1 is MDHEN and CDR2 SYDVKM. This CDR3 contains 14 residues.

This clone showed up just once. This sequence joins TRBV6-5 and TRBJ2-7; the D gene is possibly TRBD2 (6 bases). Per the germline V gene, CDR1 is MNHEY and CDR2 is SVGAGI. Trimming cost V 2 bases and J 4 bases, with 12 bases left between them. The CDR3 loop spans 14 amino acids. The CDR3 region has the DNA TGTGCCAGCAGTTACAGGAGGGATGGGTACGAGCAGTACTTC. This gives the protein CASSYRRDGYEQYF.

The chain is built from TRBV27 and TRBJ1-1; 8 nucleotides agree with TRBD1. The V gene's germline CDR1 is MNHEY and CDR2 SMNVEV (reference sequence). V lost 2 bases, J lost 3 bases, and 2 bases stayed unmatched. This CDR3 contains 14 residues. CDR3 nucleotide sequence: TGTGCCAGCAGTTTAGGACAGGGCGACACTGAAGCTTTCTTT. Amino acids: CASSLGQGDTEAFF.

This clone was seen only once. The chain has TRBV28 and TRBJ1-2; D perhaps matches TRBD1 (5 bases). The CDR3 has 19 amino acids. The germline V and J ends were trimmed by 1 base and 9 bases, with 30 bases remaining between them. Germline V gives CDR1 MDHEN, CDR2 SYDVKM. DNA for the CDR3: TGTGCCAGCAGTTTATCCCTACGCCCCTCATCGGTCCAGGGCGGTAGCTACACCTTC. Protein product: CASSLSLRPSSVQGGSYTF.

Worth noting for this clone: This CDR3 is also generated by other DNA sequences in the sample. The chain combines TRBV7-9 with TRBJ1-2; TRBD1 is a possible D gene (6 bases). Germline V gene sequence: CDR1 SEHNR, CDR2 FQNEAQ (reference sequence). V lost 2 bases and J 5 bases, leaving 12 bases between the germline ends. The CDR3 sequence is 14 residues long. CDR3 coding DNA: TGTGCCAGCAGCTTATTGACAGGCCCTTATGGCTACACCTTC. It yields the protein CASSLLTGPYGYTF.

The chain joins TRBV11-2 to TRBJ2-3; D gene unclear. The CDR3 has 15 amino acids. Germline V CDR1 and CDR2: SGHAT, FQNNGV. Deletions cut 1 base from V and 2 bases from J, with 10 bases between. The CDR3 DNA reads as TGTGCCAGCAGCTTAGTCAAGGCGGACACAGATACGCAGTATTTT. It encodes CASSLVKADTDTQYF.

The V call is TRBV4-3, the J call TRBJ2-4; possibly TRBD1 for D (6 bases). Germline V gene sequence: CDR1 LGHNA, CDR2 YSLEER. This CDR3 is built from 20 residues. The V and J ends lost 0 bases and 1 base respectively, with 22 bases between them. The CDR3 nucleotides read TGCGCCAGCAGCCAAGATGTCCGCCCCGGGACAACGTACGCCAAAAACATTCAGTACTTC. It translates to CASSQDVRPGTTYAKNIQYF.

V is TRBV2 and J is TRBJ1-4, with 7 nucleotides matching TRBD1. From germline, CDR1 is SNHLY and CDR2 FYNNEI. This CDR3 has 16 residues. The V gene end was trimmed by 4 bases and the J gene end by 0 bases; junction bases not matched to a gene: 5. The CDR3 here is CASSVNRGATNEKLFF. Here the CDR3 DNA reads TGTGCCAGCAGTGTCAACAGGGGTGCAACTAATGAAAAACTGTTTTTT. Full variable domain (remainder filled in from reference TRBV2 and TRBJ1-4): EPEVTQTPSHQVTQMGQEVILRCVPISNHLYFYWYRQILGQKVEFLVSFYNNEISEKSEIFDDQFSVERPDGSNFTLKIRSTKLEDSAMYFCASSVNRGATNEKLFFGSGTQLSVL.

This clone was detected a few times. The chain joins TRBV7-8 to TRBJ2-3, with 10 positions matching TRBD1. With V trimmed by 4 bases and J by 1 base, 11 bases remained unmatched. This CDR3 has 18 residues. Germline-derived CDR1 and CDR2 are SGHVS and FQNEAQ. DNA for the CDR3: TGTGCCAGCAGCTCCCCTGTAGGGGACAGGGGCCGCACAGATACGCAGTATTTT. Residues: CASSSPVGDRGRTDTQYF.

This rearrangement joins TRBV18 to TRBJ2-3; D not resolved. CDR1 KGHSH and CDR2 LQKENI come from the germline V gene. V dropped 10 bases and J dropped 0 bases, with 17 bases sitting between them. CDR3 length equals 15 residues. The CDR3 loop reads CATQRIDPSTDTQYF. The CDR3 DNA follows: TGTGCCACCCAGAGGATTGACCCTAGCACAGATACGCAGTATTTT.